The clone carrying this TCR beta chain was observed a few times. This sample was included in a study of cytomegalovirus exposure and HLA in healthy donors. The V end lost 0 bases, the J end lost 3 bases, and 15 bases lay between the germline ends. The CDR3 loop spans 16 amino acids. Germline CDR1 is SEHNR and CDR2 is FQNEAQ (reference sequence). With 60 Vbeta and 13 Jbeta primers, the PCR was carried out. Using immunoSEQ multiplex PCR, the repertoire was profiled, and TCRdb retains in-frame clones only, with some absent. The data show some 130,000 clones, with about 74% seen just once and around 7.2% held by the top ten.

This rearrangement joins TRBV7-9 to TRBJ2-7, with a tentative D call TRBD1 (6 bases). The clonotype was recovered from a male donor in good health and CMV-seronegative. The sample was PBMCs. In nucleotides, the CDR3 is TGTGCCAGCAGCTTAGCCGGACAGATACCCATCTACGAGCAGTACTTC. Translating gives CASSLAGQIPIYEQYF.